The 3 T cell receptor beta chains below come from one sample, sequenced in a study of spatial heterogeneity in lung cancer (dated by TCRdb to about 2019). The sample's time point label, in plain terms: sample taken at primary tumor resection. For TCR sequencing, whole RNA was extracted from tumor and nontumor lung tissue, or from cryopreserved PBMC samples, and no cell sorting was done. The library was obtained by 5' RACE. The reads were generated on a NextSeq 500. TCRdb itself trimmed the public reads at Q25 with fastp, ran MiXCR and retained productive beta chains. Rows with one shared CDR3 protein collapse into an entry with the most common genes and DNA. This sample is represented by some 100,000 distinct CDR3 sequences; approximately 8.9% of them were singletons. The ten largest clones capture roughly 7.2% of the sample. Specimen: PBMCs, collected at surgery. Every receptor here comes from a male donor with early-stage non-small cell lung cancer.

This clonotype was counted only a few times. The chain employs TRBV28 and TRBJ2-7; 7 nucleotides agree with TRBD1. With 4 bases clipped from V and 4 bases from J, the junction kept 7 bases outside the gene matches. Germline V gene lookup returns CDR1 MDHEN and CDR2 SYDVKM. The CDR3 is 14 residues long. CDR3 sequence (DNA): TGTGCCAGCAGTTCGACAGGGTCTGGGTACGAGCAGTACTTC. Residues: CASSSTGSGYEQYF.

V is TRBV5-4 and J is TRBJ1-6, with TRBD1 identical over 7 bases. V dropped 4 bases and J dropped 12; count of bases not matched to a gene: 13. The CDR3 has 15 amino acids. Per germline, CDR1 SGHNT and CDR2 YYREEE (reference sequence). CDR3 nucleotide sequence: TGTGCCAGCAGCCGATCTCGACAGGGCGGCGTACCCCTCCACTTT. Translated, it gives CASSRSRQGGVPLHF.

The CDR3: CASSFLRGWKVTEAFF. The CDR3 DNA follows: TGTGCCAGCAGTTTTTTACGGGGGTGGAAGGTTACTGAAGCTTTCTTT. V usage is TRBV27 and J usage is TRBJ1-1; TRBD1 is a possible D gene (5 bases). The CDR3 extends over 16 amino acids. The V end was cut by 3 bases, the J end by 5 bases, with 19 bases between. Looked up from germline, CDR1 is MNHEY and CDR2 is SMNVEV (reference sequence).